This T cell receptor (beta chain) originates from a study of vaccination and CD4 T cells after COVID-19. Overall study findings and caveats: SARS-CoV-2-reactive clonotypes rose nonsignificantly, with the median going from approximately 21 to 40.

J was trimmed by 8 bases and V by 1 base; bases with no gene match: 9. The CDR3 contains 16 residues. Germline values: CDR1 DFQATT, CDR2 SNEGSKA (reference sequence). The Oncomine TCR Beta short-read assay was applied to DNA of cultured CD4+ T cells. Once CD4+ T cells had been cultured, genomic DNA was extracted from them. TCRdb reprocessed the PCR reads via MiXCR and lists one record per CDR3 protein. Of tens of thousands of distinct CDR3 sequences in the sample, 70% are singletons; the top ten hold roughly 8.6%. The sample's treatment: approximately nine-day PBMC culture with coronavirus spike peptide pools or control peptides (ViraFEST assay). Concerning this clonotype itself: The antigen is unknown.

The gene calls are TRBV20-1 and TRBJ1-4; 11 bases are a match to TRBD1. The TCR was taken from a human donor who had recovered from COVID-19. The sequencing sample was made of CD4+ T cells from blood, cultured in vitro. CDR3 region: CSARVLNRDRGEKLFF. Written as DNA, the CDR3 is TGCAGTGCTAGAGTTCTTAACCGGGACAGGGGGGAAAAACTGTTTTTT.